The present TCR beta chain was sequenced within a study of identical twins. Trimming pared 4 bases from V and 11 bases from J, leaving 14 bases between. The length of the CDR3 is 12 residues. From germline, CDR1 is LGHDT and CDR2 YNNKEL (reference sequence). The sample holds many counts of this clonotype. No antigen is known for it. Regarding the study as a whole: Abundant beta clonotypes from cord blood bore fewer insertions; memory repertoires lacked this pattern.

TCRdb re-derived calls from the 5' RACE reads in MiXCR, one entry per CDR3 protein. The top ten clones hold roughly 3% of a sample with approximately 500,000 distinct CDR3 sequences, approximately 25% of them seen once. These data were likewise used in another study, on T cells expressing NK-cell markers. That investigation notes: Six donors had dominant NKG2C+ clonotypes that comprised about 1.0-8% of their CD8+ T cells.

Sequenced material: CD4+ T cells sorted from blood. The receptor was derived from a woman under 30 in good health. The rearrangement joins TRBV3-1 to TRBJ1-1; no clear D. The CDR3 sequence is CASSLQDSKAFF. The CDR3 bases are TGTGCCAGCAGCCTCCAGGACTCGAAGGCTTTCTTT.